This T cell receptor beta chain stems from a study of early T cells in non-severe SARS-CoV-2 infection. The length of the CDR3 is 16 residues. Deletions cut 2 bases from V and 3 bases from J, with 14 bases between. The germline CDR1 and CDR2 sequences are ENHRY and SYGVKD. TCRdb re-derived calls from the 5' RACE reads in MiXCR, one entry per CDR3 protein. Of about 110,000 distinct CDR3 sequences in the sample, over 10% were seen once. This clonotype was seen a handful of times. The material sequenced was whole blood. This receptor was taken from an adult who was a healthcare worker with PCR-confirmed SARS-CoV-2 infection or an uninfected control (not recorded which). The genes are TRBV10-3 and TRBJ1-5; tentative D call: TRBD1 (5 bases). The CDR3 loop reads CAISERGSWVNQPQHF. CDR3 sequence (DNA): TGTGCCATCAGTGAGAGGGGCAGCTGGGTCAATCAGCCCCAGCATTTT.